This T cell receptor beta chain appears in the sequencing data of a study of blood T cell repertoires in COVID-19. Study at large: The samples span acute and convalescent COVID-19 from the United States, Italy and Spain. The analysed material was cDNA or gDNA that came from T cells, B-cell-depleted T cells, or PBMCs.

Per the study methods: Estimates of nucleated cell counts were drawn from the amplification of reference gene primers. Some clones are missing from TCRdb's copy, which holds only in-frame ones; the method was immunoSEQ multiplex PCR. That table is the source of V, J and clone size, and D and trimming were worked out from the DNA. The sample records about 140,000 clones, roughly 80% being singletons. Trimming removed 6 bases from V and 10 bases from J, with 15 bases in between. The germline V gene encodes CDR1 MNHEY and CDR2 SVGAGI. This CDR3 has 12 amino acids. The sequence was collected from a human donor in a cohort sampled during active COVID-19. V gene TRBV6-5 combines with J gene TRBJ2-5, with TRBD1 as a possible D gene (6 bases). Sample: peripheral blood. The CDR3 DNA is TGTGCCAGCAGAGTAAAACAGGGCCACCAGTACTTC. Translated, it gives CASRVKQGHQYF.